These 30 T cell receptor beta chains originate from one sample sequenced in a study of blood T cell repertoires in COVID-19. The repertoire was sequenced with immunoSEQ multiplex PCR; TCRdb's copy has only in-frame clones and lacks some. The sample holds 280,000 or so clones, around 88% seen once. Sample: PBMCs or T cells enriched from blood (not recorded which). The origin of the receptors is a woman in her thirties or forties who had recovered from COVID-19.

This chain links TRBV19 with TRBJ2-7, with D perhaps TRBD1 (5 bases). The V end was cut by 7 bases, the J end by 4 bases, with 8 bases between. The CDR3 loop spans 11 amino acids. Looked up from germline, CDR1 is LNHDA and CDR2 is SQIVND (reference sequence). The CDR3 reads CASTSGYEQYF. For the CDR3, the DNA is TGTGCCAGTACCTCAGGGTACGAGCAGTACTTC.

The rearrangement links TRBV28 to TRBJ2-5; TRBD2 matches at 7 bases. The ends lost 4 bases at V and 4 bases at J; junction bases unmatched: 9. The germline gives CDR1 MDHEN, CDR2 SYDVKM. The CDR3 contains 15 residues. CDR3 amino acids: CASSSPGTTLETQYF. CDR3 sequence (DNA): TGTGCCAGCAGTTCCCCCGGGACTACCCTAGAGACCCAGTACTTC.

This clone was seen at least ten times. This chain uses TRBV27 with TRBJ1-5; D remains unclear. Trimming left V 2 bases short and J 7 bases short, with 9 bases between. There are 13 residues in the CDR3. Germline V CDR1 and CDR2: MNHEY, SMNVEV (reference sequence). The CDR3 sequence is CASSLRGGQPQHF. The CDR3 nucleotides are TGTGCCAGCAGTTTACGGGGTGGGCAGCCCCAGCATTTT.

The chain is built from TRBV29-1 and TRBJ2-3; perhaps TRBD2 as D (5 bases). The ends were cut back, 4 bases at V and 1 base at J, with 15 bases in the middle. Per germline, CDR1 SQVTM and CDR2 ANQGSEA. CDR3 size: 15 residues. The CDR3 bases are TGCAGCGTTGTTGTTATCGGGAAGCGCACAGATACGCAGTATTTT. Translation: CSVVVIGKRTDTQYF.

The chain joins TRBV21-1 to TRBJ2-4; the table's D call of TRBD2 was not tested on the DNA. TRBV21-1 corresponds to a pseudogene. The CDR3 length is 15 residues. CDR3 DNA: TGTGCCAGCAGCAAAGCTACGAGCGGGAGTTACATTCAGTACTTC. Translation: CASSKATSGSYIQYF.

This clone was picked up one time. This sequence joins TRBV16 and TRBJ2-7; a weak D match, TRBD2 (6 bases). Per germline, CDR1 KGHSY and CDR2 FQNENV. Trimming took 2 bases from V and 3 from J, leaving 11 bases between them. The CDR3 extends over 14 amino acids. DNA of the CDR3: TGTGCCAGCAGCCAACCGACTAGTCTCTACGAGCAGTACTTC. Translation: CASSQPTSLYEQYF.

The genes are TRBV20-1 and TRBJ2-7, with unresolved D. There are 11 residues in the CDR3. The V end lost 7 bases, the J end lost 0 bases, and 7 bases lay between the germline ends. Germline assignment: CDR1 DFQATT and CDR2 SNEGSKA (reference sequence). CDR3 bases: TGCAGTGGGGCAATCTCCTACGAGCAGTACTTC. Translating gives CSGAISYEQYF.

The V gene is TRBV28, the J gene TRBJ2-1; 7 bases map to TRBD2. Germline loops: CDR1 MDHEN, CDR2 SYDVKM. Trimming removed 7 bases from V and 0 bases from J; junction bases left unmatched: 3. The CDR3 totals 14 residues. CDR3: CASTPSGSYNEQFF. CDR3 DNA sequence: TGTGCCAGCACCCCTAGCGGCTCCTACAATGAGCAGTTCTTC.

The chain employs TRBV28 and TRBJ2-1; TRBD2 agrees at 9 bases. This CDR3 comprises 16 residues. Germline-derived CDR1 and CDR2 are MDHEN and SYDVKM. V trimming: 5 bases; J trimming: 4 bases; junction bases outside the gene matches: 9. The CDR3 nucleotides read TGTGCCAGCAGTCCCTATAGCGGGAGAAGGTACAATGAGCAGTTCTTC. Its protein product is CASSPYSGRRYNEQFF.

The chain has TRBV7-2 and TRBJ1-6; no firm D call. V dropped 6 bases and J dropped 4 bases, with 16 bases sitting between them. Per the germline V gene, CDR1 is SGHTA and CDR2 is FQGNSA. The CDR3 is 16 residues long. This chain's CDR3 is CASRISTAEYNSPLHF. CDR3 nucleotide sequence: TGTGCCAGCAGAATATCCACAGCAGAATATAATTCACCCCTCCACTTT. Combining the CDR3 with reference TRBV7-2 and TRBJ1-6 gives the whole variable domain GAGVSQSPSNKVTEKGKDVELRCDPISGHTALYWYRQSLGQGLEFLIYFQGNSAPDKSGLPSDRFSAERTGGSVSTLTIQRTQQEDSAVYLCASRISTAEYNSPLHFGNGTRLTVT.

This chain joins TRBV18 and TRBJ2-7; tentatively, D is TRBD2 (6 bases). CDR1 and CDR2 from the germline V gene are KGHSH and LQKENI. The CDR3 runs to 13 residues. V shed 1 base and J shed 7 bases, with 11 bases lying between them. The CDR3: CASSPLAEGEQYF. The CDR3 coding sequence is TGTGCCAGCTCACCACTAGCGGAGGGAGAGCAGTACTTC. Full variable domain (rest looked up from reference TRBV18 and TRBJ2-7): NAGVMQNPRHLVRRRGQEARLRCSPMKGHSHVYWYRQLPEEGLKFMVYLQKENIIDESGMPKERFSAEFPKEGPSILRIQQVVRGDSAAYFCASSPLAEGEQYFGPGTRLTVT.

This clone is labeled medium-sized. V usage is TRBV4-3 and J usage is TRBJ2-7; 8 bases are a match to TRBD1. The CDR3 length is 13 residues. Per the germline V gene, CDR1 is LGHNA and CDR2 is YSLEER. J gave up 7 bases and V 3 bases, and 5 bases lay outside the gene matches. This chain's CDR3 is CASSQRTGREQYF. In DNA, the CDR3 is TGCGCCAGCAGCCAGAGGACAGGGAGAGAGCAGTACTTC.

V and J are TRBV11-2 and TRBJ2-2, with 7 bases that match TRBD2. Germline CDR1 SGHAT, CDR2 FQNNGV. The V and J ends lost 5 bases and 6 bases, in that order; junction bases with no gene match: 9. The CDR3 consists of 15 residues. The CDR3 region is CASSIFGGGAGELFF. CDR3 bases: TGTGCCAGCAGCATCTTCGGTGGGGGGGCCGGGGAGCTGTTTTTT.

The chain has TRBV29-1 and TRBJ1-1; D possibly corresponds to TRBD1 (5 bases). The V gene's germline CDR1 is SQVTM and CDR2 ANQGSEA. Trimming removed 4 bases at V and 1 base at J, with 16 bases between. This CDR3 spans 15 amino acids. The CDR3 coding sequence is TGCAGCGTTGGCGGGACTACTAGAGCGAACACTGAAGCTTTCTTT. Translation gives CSVGGTTRANTEAFF.

The rearrangement links TRBV7-8 to TRBJ2-5, with D possibly being TRBD2 (6 bases). The ends were cut back, 5 bases at V and 3 bases at J, with 19 bases in the middle. Per the germline V gene, CDR1 is SGHVS and CDR2 is FQNEAQ. The CDR3 extends over 16 amino acids. CDR3 in DNA: TGTGCCAGCAGCCCGGGGAGGACACGAGAAAAAGAGACCCAGTACTTC. Amino acid sequence: CASSPGRTREKETQYF.

Of note for this clone: Other DNA sequences in this sample translate to the same CDR3. The chain recombines TRBV20-1 with TRBJ2-1, with no clear D. The length of the CDR3 is 11 residues. Germline loops: CDR1 DFQATT, CDR2 SNEGSKA (reference sequence). With 4 bases removed from V and 6 bases from J, the gap between germline ends came to 7 bases. CDR3 nucleotides: TGCAGTGCTACCCCCGGCAATGAGCAGTTCTTC. This translates into CSATPGNEQFF.

This clone was found once. This chain connects TRBV30 to TRBJ1-5; no clear D gene. This CDR3 is 13 amino acids long. Germline loops: CDR1 GTSNPN, CDR2 SVGIG (reference sequence). With 3 bases removed from V and 4 bases from J, the gap between germline ends came to 10 bases. CDR3 sequence (DNA): TGTGCCTGGAGCCCACCCGGGAATCAGCCCCAGCATTTT. It is translated as CAWSPPGNQPQHF.

This chain uses TRBV30 with TRBJ2-2; D perhaps matches TRBD1 (6 bases). The germline gives CDR1 GTSNPN, CDR2 SVGIG (reference sequence). The germline V and J ends were trimmed by 6 bases and 0 bases, with 11 bases remaining between them. The CDR3 loop spans 14 amino acids. The CDR3 region is CACGGQTNTGELFF. The DNA for the CDR3 is TGTGCCTGTGGAGGACAGACGAACACCGGGGAGCTGTTTTTT.

V gene TRBV5-1 combines with J gene TRBJ2-1, with a possible D match to TRBD1 (6 bases). Per germline, CDR1 SGHRS and CDR2 YFSETQ. V lost 4 bases, J lost 2 bases, and 10 bases lay in between. The CDR3 sequence is 14 residues long. CDR3 sequence reads: CASSITGPYNEQFF. The CDR3 DNA sequence: TGCGCCAGCAGCATTACAGGGCCCTACAATGAGCAGTTCTTC.

The chain is built from TRBV5-1 and TRBJ1-3; D gene unclear. CDR1 is SGHRS, CDR2 YFSETQ, per germline. This CDR3 is built from 17 residues. Trimming shortened V by 1 base and J by 1 base, and 15 bases separated the two germline ends. The CDR3 coding sequence is TGCGCCAGCAGCTTGACTACACCGTCCTCTTCTGGAAACACCATATATTTT. Amino acid sequence: CASSLTTPSSSGNTIYF.

The genes are TRBV11-2 and TRBJ2-1; tentative D call: TRBD2 (6 bases). V lost 4 bases to trimming and J lost 4 bases, with 11 bases between them. Germline CDR1 is SGHAT and CDR2 is FQNNGV. There are 14 residues in the CDR3. The CDR3 coding sequence is TGTGCCAGCAGCTCGGGGACTTTTTACAATGAGCAGTTCTTC. Residues: CASSSGTFYNEQFF.

The chain combines TRBV11-2 with TRBJ1-4, with TRBD1 as a possible D gene (6 bases). The V end was cut by 7 bases, the J end by 3 bases, with 15 bases between. The CDR3 sequence is 15 residues long. Germline values: CDR1 SGHAT, CDR2 FQNNGV. The CDR3 nucleotides are TGTGCCAGCACGAGGGGGGGGCATGCTAATGAAAAACTGTTTTTT. This translates into CASTRGGHANEKLFF.

V usage is TRBV11-2 and J usage is TRBJ1-6, with D hard to call. V lost 0 bases and J 9 bases, leaving 6 bases between the germline ends. Germline assignment: CDR1 SGHAT and CDR2 FQNNGV. The CDR3 is 13 amino acids. The chain's CDR3 is CASSLDQASPLHF. The CDR3 nucleotides are TGTGCCAGCAGCTTAGATCAGGCTTCACCCCTCCACTTT.

The chain links TRBV2 to TRBJ2-2; TRBD1 agrees at 8 bases. This CDR3 is 15 amino acids long. J lost 5 bases, V lost 6 bases, and 8 bases had no gene match. Per the germline V gene, CDR1 is SNHLY and CDR2 is FYNNEI. The CDR3 here is CASSGDRGGTGELFF. For the CDR3, the DNA is TGTGCCAGCAGCGGTGACAGGGGTGGAACCGGGGAGCTGTTTTTT.

The chain uses TRBV27 and TRBJ2-2; 9 bases are a match to TRBD1. Germline-derived CDR1 and CDR2 are MNHEY and SMNVEV (reference sequence). V was clipped by 5 bases and J by 5 bases; unmatched bases: 9. The CDR3 consists of 16 residues. CDR3 loop: CASSPGTGRKTGELFF. The CDR3 bases are TGTGCCAGCAGTCCAGGGACAGGGAGGAAGACCGGGGAGCTGTTTTTT.

J is TRBJ1-1 and V is TRBV18; D gene unclear. CDR1 KGHSH and CDR2 LQKENI come from the germline V gene. V was clipped by 8 bases and J by 5 bases, with 18 bases between them. The CDR3 covers 14 residues. The CDR3 DNA is TGTGCCAGCGATAACTCCATTCCCGGGACTGAAGCTTTCTTT. It translates to CASDNSIPGTEAFF.

The sample holds one count of this clone. The chain combines TRBV13 with TRBJ2-3; TRBD1 agrees at 9 bases. The V and J ends lost 5 bases and 10 bases, in that order; junction bases with no gene match: 10. The CDR3 contains 14 residues. CDR1 PRHDT and CDR2 FYEKMQ come from the germline V gene (reference sequence). The CDR3 sequence is CASSPRPDRGAQYF. CDR3 nucleotide sequence: TGTGCCAGCAGCCCTCGGCCGGACAGGGGTGCGCAGTATTTT.

The rearrangement links TRBV6-2 or TRBV6-3 to TRBJ2-2; tentatively, D is TRBD1 (6 bases). The V end lost 3 bases, the J end lost 0 bases, and 14 bases lay between the germline ends. CDR1 and CDR2 (germline): MNHEY, SVGEGT. The CDR3 length is 17 residues. As DNA, the CDR3 is TGTGCCAGCAGTTATCTCGGACAGTTCGCGAACACCGGGGAGCTGTTTTTT. Residues: CASSYLGQFANTGELFF.

V and J are TRBV19 and TRBJ2-2; D might be TRBD2 (5 bases). This CDR3 spans 17 amino acids. The ends were cut back, 5 bases at V and 2 bases at J, with 18 bases in the middle. CDR1 and CDR2 from the germline V gene are LNHDA and SQIVND (reference sequence). The CDR3 DNA reads TGTGCCAGTAGTCCTGGACTGCTGACCTCTAACACCGGGGAGCTGTTTTTT. Protein sequence: CASSPGLLTSNTGELFF.

The rearrangement uses TRBV28 and TRBJ1-5; TRBD1 matches 7 bases. This CDR3 contains 14 residues. The ends lost 8 bases at V and 3 bases at J; junction bases unmatched: 7. The germline V gene encodes CDR1 MDHEN and CDR2 SYDVKM. The CDR3 DNA reads TGTGCCAGCGACCTGACAGGGACCAATCAGCCCCAGCATTTT. This encodes CASDLTGTNQPQHF.